Here is one T cell receptor (beta chain) with its context. No antigen is known for it. The sample is drawn from a study of shared clonotypes between healthy human individuals. Study-level findings and limits: Relative to their counterparts shared across all four donors, non-shared clonotypes exhibited diminished generation probabilities. Generally, naive subsets (rather than memory subsets) showed larger estimated richness.

Naive CD8 cells lacked CD45RO and underwent positive selection for CCR7, leaving out terminally differentiated effector memory CD45RA+ cells. The repertoire was sequenced with immunoSEQ multiplex PCR; TCRdb's copy has only in-frame clones and lacks some. The sample holds roughly 850,000 clones, about 96% seen once. Between the trimmed V and J ends, which lost 5 bases and 0 bases, there was a span of 13 bases. This CDR3 contains 16 residues. CDR1 is SEHNR and CDR2 is FQNEAQ in the germline V gene (reference sequence). V is TRBV7-9 and J is TRBJ2-2; possibly TRBD1 for D (5 bases). Sequencing was carried out using naive CD8+ T cells sorted from blood. This clonotype was sampled from a man aged 25-45 years in good health. The CDR3 here is CASSPQGPTNTGELFF. CDR3 sequence (DNA): TGTGCCAGCAGCCCCCAGGGTCCAACGAACACCGGGGAGCTGTTTTTT. Full variable domain (missing parts from reference TRBV7-9 and TRBJ2-2): DTGVSQNPRHKITKRGQNVTFRCDPISEHNRLYWYRQTLGQGPEFLTYFQNEAQLEKSRLLSDRFSAERPKGSFSTLEIQRTEQGDSAMYLCASSPQGPTNTGELFFGEGSRLTVL.